These 10 T cell receptor beta chains share one sample of origin, sequenced in a study of T cell responses to AZD1222 COVID-19 vaccine. TCRdb's copy holds only in-frame clones and misses some; the assay was immunoSEQ multiplex PCR. This sample yields about 110,000 clones, of which approximately 86% are seen a single time; 4.5% to 5.5% belongs to the top ten. Sequencing used peripheral blood, obtained on day 0 of AZD1222 vaccination. These receptors were taken from an adult in good health.

The chain joins TRBV5-6 to TRBJ1-6, with a possible D match to TRBD1 (6 bases). This CDR3 region has 17 residues. Germline values: CDR1 SGHDT, CDR2 YYEEEE. The germline V and J ends were trimmed by 5 bases and 12 bases, with 27 bases remaining between them. In DNA form, the CDR3 reads TGTGCCAGCAGGCGCGTTTTCAGGGGTCCGGGAATGGAACCCCTCCACTTT. It translates to CASRRVFRGPGMEPLHF.

The count of this clone is one. V gene TRBV5-8 combines with J gene TRBJ1-1; D not certain. The CDR3 loop spans 12 amino acids. V was clipped by 4 bases and J by 5 bases, with 9 bases between them. CDR1 is SGHTS and CDR2 is YDEGEE in the germline V gene. CDR3 bases: TGTGCCAGCAGCCCCATAAGGACTGAAGCTTTCTTT. Protein product: CASSPIRTEAFF.

The rearrangement uses TRBV7-8 and TRBJ2-5; possibly TRBD1 for D (7 bases). Trimming took 7 bases from V and 1 from J, leaving 25 bases between them. The CDR3 sequence is 18 residues long. Germline V gene lookup returns CDR1 SGHVS and CDR2 FQNEAQ. This chain's CDR3 is CASTALPRLGGLQETQYF. The DNA of the CDR3 is TGTGCCAGCACCGCGCTTCCCCGACTAGGGGGCCTCCAAGAGACCCAGTACTTC.

V and J are TRBV7-6 and TRBJ2-7; D is possibly TRBD1 (6 bases). Trimming left V 5 bases short and J 3 bases short, with 17 bases between. The CDR3 is made up of 15 amino acids. Germline V lookup: CDR1 SGHVS, CDR2 FNYEAQ. Written as DNA, the CDR3 is TGTGCCAGCAGCCAATCCGCCAGGGGCCGCTACGAGCAGTACTTC. Translation: CASSQSARGRYEQYF.

This chain uses TRBV7-2 with TRBJ2-5; TRBD1 might be the D (6 bases). The V gene lost 6 bases and the J gene lost 1 base, with 9 bases spanning the gap. Germline V CDR1 and CDR2: SGHTA, FQGNSA. This CDR3 region has 13 residues. CDR3 residues: CASRRTAQETQYF. DNA of the CDR3: TGTGCCAGCAGGCGGACAGCCCAAGAGACCCAGTACTTC.

The chain carries TRBV19 and TRBJ2-7, with 9 nucleotides matching TRBD1. V dropped 5 bases and J dropped 3; count of bases not matched to a gene: 8. This CDR3 has 15 amino acids. Germline V gene sequence: CDR1 LNHDA, CDR2 SQIVND (reference sequence). CDR3 amino acids: CASSARDRAHYEQYF. In DNA form, the CDR3 reads TGTGCCAGTAGTGCACGGGACAGGGCCCACTACGAGCAGTACTTC. Looking up the rest from reference TRBV19 and TRBJ2-7 gives the full variable domain: DGGITQSPKYLFRKEGQNVTLSCEQNLNHDAMYWYRQDPGQGLRLIYYSQIVNDFQKGDIAEGYSVSREKKESFPLTVTSAQKNPTAFYLCASSARDRAHYEQYFGPGTRLTVT.

V is TRBV6-5 and J is TRBJ1-2; 7 bases agree with TRBD1. V was clipped by 5 bases and J by 8 bases; unmatched bases: 11. The CDR3 has 14 amino acids. Germline CDR1 and CDR2: MNHEY and SVGAGI. The CDR3 protein is CASSNHPAGGGYTF. Here the CDR3 DNA reads TGTGCCAGCAGTAACCATCCAGCAGGGGGAGGCTACACCTTC.

The chain couples TRBV10-3 to TRBJ2-3; D gene unclear. From germline, CDR1 is ENHRY and CDR2 SYGVKD. V lost 7 bases and J lost 4, with 15 bases in between. There are 14 residues in the CDR3. The CDR3 loop reads CAIKFGGSADTQYF. The CDR3 DNA reads as TGTGCCATCAAGTTCGGCGGTTCCGCAGATACGCAGTATTTT.

This clone was counted a few times. The chain recombines TRBV2 with TRBJ1-6; TRBD1 might be the D (6 bases). Germline-derived CDR1 and CDR2 are SNHLY and FYNNEI. Trimming shortened V by 8 bases and J by 7 bases, and 12 bases separated the two germline ends. The CDR3 runs to 13 residues. The CDR3 loop is CASGGQQNSPLHF. In DNA, the CDR3 is TGTGCCAGCGGTGGACAGCAAAATTCACCCCTCCACTTT.

The chain carries TRBV18 and TRBJ1-5, with 9 nucleotides matching TRBD1. The CDR3 extends over 17 amino acids. Germline assignment: CDR1 KGHSH and CDR2 LQKENI. J lost 3 bases, V lost 2 bases, and 8 bases had no gene match. CDR3 protein: CASSPAGQGRYNQPQHF. The CDR3 DNA follows: TGTGCCAGCTCACCAGCGGGACAGGGCCGATACAATCAGCCCCAGCATTTT.